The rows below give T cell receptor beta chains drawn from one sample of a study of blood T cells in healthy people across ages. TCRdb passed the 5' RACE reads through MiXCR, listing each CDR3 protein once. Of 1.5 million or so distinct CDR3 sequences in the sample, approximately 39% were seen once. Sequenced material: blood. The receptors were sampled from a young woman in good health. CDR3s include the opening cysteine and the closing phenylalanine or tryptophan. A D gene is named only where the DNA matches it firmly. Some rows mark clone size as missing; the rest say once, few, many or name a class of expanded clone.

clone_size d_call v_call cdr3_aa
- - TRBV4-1 CASSQDLLPVKETQFF
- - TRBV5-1 CASSLPPPGMNTEAFF
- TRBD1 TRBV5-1 CASSLPQGQKIYEQYF
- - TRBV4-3 CASSQEGVDEQYF
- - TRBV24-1 CATSDPPEAYEQYF
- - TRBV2 CASSEYGGVGEQFF
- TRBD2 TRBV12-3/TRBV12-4 CASSKTSGGTYNEQYF
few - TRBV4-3 CASSQEDFPPVNEQFF
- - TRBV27 CASSLTDNYEQYF
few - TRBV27 CASSPPGIPRAEAFF
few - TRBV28 CASSPLSGELFF
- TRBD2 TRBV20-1 CSAVLAGEEWGSYNEQYF
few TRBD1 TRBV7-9 CASSMDRHLTYEQYF
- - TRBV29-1 CSVDSLFPASNYGYTF
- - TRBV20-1 CSARGTEADTQYF
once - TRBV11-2 CASSLGGLGGYTF
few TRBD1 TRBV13 CTSSLGLTGADHNTEAFF
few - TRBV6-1 CASSENTEQFF
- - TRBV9 CASSAHRENQPQHF
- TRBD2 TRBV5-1 CASSEAGAYSYNEQFF
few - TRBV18 CASSYFGQGVNTEAFF
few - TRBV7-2 CASSQGVLSGNTIYF
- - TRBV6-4 CTSSDSWRDAYNEQFF
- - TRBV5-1 CASSPLFTSSTDTQYF
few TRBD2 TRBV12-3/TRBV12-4 CASSRLAGEQFF
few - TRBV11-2 CASTIGANLQETQYF
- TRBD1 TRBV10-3 CAISESVGGPRYSNQPQHF
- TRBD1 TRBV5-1 CASSWTGGDNEQYF
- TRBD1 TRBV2 CASRGGTGLYNEQFF
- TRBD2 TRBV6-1 CASSVAGGNYNEQYF
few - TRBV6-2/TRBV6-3 CASSYSQMSSYNEQFF
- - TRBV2 CATKVTGSTDTQYF
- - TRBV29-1 CSVDDGEAFF